A selection of T cell receptor beta chains follows, all from one sample in a study of cytomegalovirus exposure and HLA in healthy donors. Method: immunoSEQ multiplex PCR; TCRdb's copy keeps in-frame clones and lacks some. The sample records around 100,000 clones, 79% being singletons. The specimen sequenced was PBMCs. All receptors come from a woman aged 18-30 years in good health and CMV-seropositive. Both conserved end residues are part of each CDR3. Clone size is stated in some rows and not others, as once, few, many or a class when expanded.

>15|TRBJ2-3|-|TRBV9
CASSAVAGSTDTQYF
>16|TRBJ1-5|-|TRBV6-1
CASSEGGWYSNQPQHF
>13|TRBJ1-2|-|TRBV30
CAWSLQGNYGYTF
>13|TRBJ2-5|-|TRBV30
CAWSVLSWETQYF
>12|TRBJ1-5|-|TRBV28
CASSLIDQPQHF
>17|TRBJ2-2|-|TRBV5-1
CASSLRTGPANTGELFF
>13|TRBJ2-3|once|TRBV10-3
CATARGGTDTQYF
>17|TRBJ2-3|-|TRBV10-2
CASSERLAGGRTDTQYF
>17|TRBJ2-7|-|TRBV7-9
CASSPPASGRDYYEQYF
>15|TRBJ2-7|-|TRBV4-1
CASSQMGQGSYEQYF
>13|TRBJ2-7|-|TRBV10-1
CASSEYREGEQYF
>14|TRBJ1-1|-|TRBV5-4
CASSLVQEATEAFF
>11|TRBJ2-1|-|TRBV20-1
CSVAGYNEQFF
>15|TRBJ2-1|few|TRBV10-2
CASSESGGSSDEQFF
>17|TRBJ2-3|once|TRBV19
CASSMGDRPPLADTQYF
>12|TRBJ2-7|-|TRBV5-4
CASRGTAYEQYF
>16|TRBJ2-3|-|TRBV4-1
CASSTRLASEGNTQYF
>17|TRBJ2-3|once|TRBV23-1
CASRGDRGLPSTDTQYF
>17|TRBJ2-1|-|TRBV9
CASSVYGDLSSYNEQFF
>15|TRBJ1-6|-|TRBV6-6
CASSYTGTSNSPLHF
>15|TRBJ2-7|few|TRBV9
CASSSSGKGPGEQYF
>17|TRBJ2-1|-|TRBV2
CASSDPQTVRSYNEQFF
>17|TRBJ2-7|once|TRBV18
CASSLGLAGRFPYEQYF
>14|TRBJ1-2|-|TRBV9
CASSVQGAGYGYTF
>15|TRBJ2-7|-|TRBV5-1
CASSRGTSGSYEQYF
>14|TRBJ2-5|once|TRBV9
CASSAGTHQETQYF
>12|TRBJ2-1|-|TRBV2
CATSSGLNEQFF
>13|TRBJ1-5|-|TRBV19
CASVTVPGQPQHF
>14|TRBJ2-7|-|TRBV5-1
CASSLAHGSDEQYF
>14|TRBJ2-3|-|TRBV7-9
CASSLGTSGKEMYF
>16|TRBJ2-1|-|TRBV5-1
CASSFGLAGGSNEQFF
>15|TRBJ1-5|once|TRBV28
CASYSRTLSNQPQHF
>12|TRBJ2-5|-|TRBV7-8
CASSWGTETQYF
>19|TRBJ2-7|-|TRBV7-9
CASSPKAGTGDYLSYEQYF
>15|TRBJ2-7|-|TRBV6-1
CASSERSGRNYEQYF
>14|TRBJ2-1|few|TRBV5-1
CASSSPTSEDEQFF
>14|TRBJ2-1|-|TRBV19
CALRRGGLLDEQFF
>13|TRBJ1-1|-|TRBV7-9
CSSSPGQLWGAFF
>13|TRBJ2-7|-|TRBV7-6
CASSSTGSHEQYF
>15|TRBJ2-1|-|TRBV5-8
CASSHRTSGYNEQFF